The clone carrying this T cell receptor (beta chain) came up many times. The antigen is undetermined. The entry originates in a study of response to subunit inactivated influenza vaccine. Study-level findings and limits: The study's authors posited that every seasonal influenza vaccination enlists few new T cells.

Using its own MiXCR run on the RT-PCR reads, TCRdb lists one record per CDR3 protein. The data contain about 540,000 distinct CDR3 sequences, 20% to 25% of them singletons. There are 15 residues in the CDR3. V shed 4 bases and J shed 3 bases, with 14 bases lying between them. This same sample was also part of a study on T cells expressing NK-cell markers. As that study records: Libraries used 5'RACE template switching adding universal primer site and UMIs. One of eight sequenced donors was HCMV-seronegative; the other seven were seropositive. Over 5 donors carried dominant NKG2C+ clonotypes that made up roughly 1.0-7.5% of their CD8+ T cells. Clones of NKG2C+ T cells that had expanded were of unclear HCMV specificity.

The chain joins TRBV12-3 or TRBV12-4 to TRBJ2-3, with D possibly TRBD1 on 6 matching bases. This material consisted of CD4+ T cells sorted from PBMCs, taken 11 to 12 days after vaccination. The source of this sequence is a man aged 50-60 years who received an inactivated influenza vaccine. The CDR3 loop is CASSSLARGTDTQYF. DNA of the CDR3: TGTGCCAGCAGTTCCCTCGCAAGGGGGACAGATACGCAGTATTTT.